The present TCR beta chain was sequenced within a study of identical twins. Regarding this clonotype: Its antigen is still unknown.

General study points: Surplus twin overlap in beta out-of-frame sequences was less pronounced. Partial confounding of zero-insertion analyses by invariant MAIT and iNKT cells was possible. Compared with unrelated sharing, twin-shared out-of-frame alpha sequences had more low-probability sequences.

One entry per CDR3 protein, called by TCRdb with MiXCR from the 5' RACE reads. Altogether under 300,000 distinct CDR3 sequences are present, 10% to 15% being singletons, with the ten largest covering 4%. Another study also made use of these data, one on yellow fever vaccine responses in identical twins.

Sequencing was done on a sample of memory (CD45RO+) T cells sorted from blood. This clonotype was sampled from a woman aged 18-30 years in good health.

Here the CDR3 DNA reads TGTGCCAGCAGTAGCCCTGGAGGGTTGAGGATGAATGAGCAGTTCTTC. It encodes CASSSPGGLRMNEQFF. This chain connects TRBV6-2 or TRBV6-3 to TRBJ2-1; tentatively, D is TRBD2 (6 bases). The CDR3 has 16 amino acids. The V end lost 5 bases, the J end lost 7 bases, and 21 bases lay between the germline ends. Germline CDR1 is MNHEY and CDR2 is SVGEGT.